This T cell receptor (beta chain) appears in the sequencing data of a study of blood T cell repertoires in COVID-19. Study context: In each case, the material was cDNA or gDNA derived from T cells, B-cell-depleted T cells, or PBMCs.

Per the study methods: Amplification of reference gene primers was used by the study to estimate nucleated cell counts. Profiled with immunoSEQ multiplex PCR; TCRdb holds only in-frame clones, not every one. V, J and clone size were drawn from that table, and D and trimming were deduced from the DNA. The table has tens of thousands of clones, approximately 83% seen once. Trimming took 3 bases from V and 2 from J; bases not matched to a gene: 10. Germline loops: CDR1 LGHDT, CDR2 YNNKEL (reference sequence). The CDR3 runs 19 residues. This receptor was obtained from a man in his forties with COVID-19, enrolled during active disease. Material: peripheral blood. The chain employs TRBV3-1 (or the pseudogene TRBV3-2) and TRBJ2-6; 10 nucleotides agree with TRBD1. The DNA for the CDR3 is TGTGCCAGCAGCCATGATCTGGGACAGGGGTTTACTGGGGCCAACGTCCTGACTTTC. Its translation is CASSHDLGQGFTGANVLTF.